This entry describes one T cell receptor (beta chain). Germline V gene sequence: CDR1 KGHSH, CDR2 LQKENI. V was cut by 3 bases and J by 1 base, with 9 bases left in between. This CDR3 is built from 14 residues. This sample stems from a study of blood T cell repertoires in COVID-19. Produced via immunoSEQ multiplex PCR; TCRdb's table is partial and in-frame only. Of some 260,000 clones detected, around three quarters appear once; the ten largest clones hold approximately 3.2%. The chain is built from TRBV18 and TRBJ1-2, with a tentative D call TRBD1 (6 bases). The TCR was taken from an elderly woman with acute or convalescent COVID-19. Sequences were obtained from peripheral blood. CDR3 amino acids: CASSPEQGNYGYTF. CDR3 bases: TGTGCCAGCTCACCGGAACAGGGTAACTATGGCTACACCTTC. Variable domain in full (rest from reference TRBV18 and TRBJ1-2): NAGVMQNPRHLVRRRGQEARLRCSPMKGHSHVYWYRQLPEEGLKFMVYLQKENIIDESGMPKERFSAEFPKEGPSILRIQQVVRGDSAAYFCASSPEQGNYGYTFGSGTRLTVV.